What follows are 10 T cell receptor beta chains derived from one specimen sequenced in a study of breast tumors, draining lymph nodes, adjacent tissues (dated by TCRdb to about 2016). The axillary draining lymph nodes of breast cancer patients were the source of the lymph node samples. Library prep was done by multiplex PCR. Sequencing was carried out with an Illumina HiSeq 2000. TCRdb cleaned the public reads at Q25 with fastp, built clones with MiXCR and kept in-frame beta chains. Duplicate CDR3 protein sequences are folded into a single record with the most common DNA and genes. This sample gives over 200,000 distinct CDR3 sequences in total; 30% to 35% of them show up just once. The ten largest clonotypes hold 3% to 4.5% of the sample. Sequenced sample: axillary lymph node tissue. The origin of the receptors is a female donor with breast cancer. Some clones in this sample may be carry-over from other donors' samples.

This clonotype was picked up many times. V gene TRBV9 combines with J gene TRBJ1-6; 7 nucleotides align to TRBD1. The CDR3 has 16 residues. In germline, CDR1 is SGDLS, CDR2 YYNGEE. J lost 9 bases, V lost 3 bases, and 12 bases had no gene match. The CDR3 loop reads CASSAGDRPMGSPLHF. The CDR3 coding sequence is TGTGCCAGCAGCGCCGGGGACAGACCTATGGGTTCACCCCTCCACTTT.

This clonotype came up a few times. The chain has TRBV6-2 or TRBV6-3 and TRBJ2-1; perhaps D is TRBD1 or TRBD2 (6 bases each). Between the trimmed V and J ends, which lost 5 bases and 13 bases, there was a span of 18 bases. Germline V gives CDR1 MNHEY, CDR2 SVGEGT. The CDR3 consists of 13 residues. The CDR3 is CASSLTRGGSQFF. The DNA of the CDR3 is TGTGCCAGCAGTCTCACCCGAGGGGGGAGCCAGTTCTTC.

The J gene is TRBJ2-5, the V gene TRBV20-1; a weak D match, TRBD1 (6 bases). The CDR3 loop spans 16 amino acids. Between the trimmed V and J ends, which lost 4 bases and 9 bases, there was a span of 27 bases. The germline V gene encodes CDR1 DFQATT and CDR2 SNEGSKA (reference sequence). DNA for the CDR3: TGCAGTGCTACTTACGGACAGTTCTATAGCAATCAGCCCCAGTACTTC. It yields the protein CSATYGQFYSNQPQYF.

This clonotype has a count of ten or more. V is TRBV25-1 and J is TRBJ2-7; 10 bases fit TRBD2. CDR3 length equals 16 residues. Per the germline V gene, CDR1 is MGHDK and CDR2 is SYGVNS. Unmatched junction bases numbered 6, after V lost 1 base and J lost 3 bases. The CDR3 DNA follows: TGTGCCAGCAGTGAATCTGGTAGCGGGAGGTTCTACGAGCAGTACTTC. This codes for CASSESGSGRFYEQYF.

This clonotype was counted once. V usage is TRBV19 and J usage is TRBJ1-5; 8 bases match TRBD1. Trimming at V came to 2 bases and at J to 4 bases, leaving 1 base not matched to a gene. This CDR3 has 14 residues. The germline gives CDR1 LNHDA, CDR2 SQIVND (reference sequence). CDR3 residues: CASSIQGANQPQHF. The CDR3 DNA is TGTGCCAGTAGTATACAGGGGGCAAATCAGCCCCAGCATTTT.

This clonotype appeared a few times. The chain carries TRBV6-1 and TRBJ2-7; 9 positions match TRBD1. V trimming: 6 bases; J trimming: 5 bases; junction bases outside the gene matches: 8. CDR3 length: 14 amino acids. Germline V gene sequence: CDR1 MNHNS, CDR2 SASEGT. CDR3 residues: CASRAGQGAHEQYF. The CDR3 DNA is TGTGCCAGCAGGGCGGGACAGGGAGCCCACGAGCAGTACTTC.

The sample holds many counts of this clonotype. The V gene is TRBV11-2, the J gene TRBJ2-5; either TRBD1 or TRBD2 may supply D (5 bases each). Germline CDR1 and CDR2: SGHAT and FQNNGV. This CDR3 comprises 14 residues. Trimming shortened V by 1 base and J by 5 bases, and 11 bases separated the two germline ends. The CDR3 reads CASSLVQWGETQYF. CDR3 DNA: TGTGCCAGCAGCTTAGTTCAGTGGGGGGAGACCCAGTACTTC.

The chain couples TRBV20-1 to TRBJ1-2; the D gene is possibly TRBD1 (5 bases). Germline CDR1 DFQATT, CDR2 SNEGSKA (reference sequence). The CDR3 contains 13 residues. Trimming stripped 2 bases from V and 8 bases from J, with 15 bases between. The CDR3, as DNA: TGCAGTGCTAGACCCTGCAGGGAGTACGGCTACACCTTC. This gives the protein CSARPCREYGYTF.

This sequence joins TRBV6-4 and TRBJ2-7; perhaps D is TRBD1 or TRBD2 (5 bases each). The CDR3 runs 15 residues. The germline gives CDR1 MRHNA, CDR2 SNTAGT. Between the trimmed V and J ends, which lost 5 bases and 3 bases, there was a span of 17 bases. CDR3 amino acids: CASSHPGTVHYEQYF. The CDR3 DNA follows: TGTGCCAGCAGTCACCCGGGGACGGTTCACTACGAGCAGTACTTC.

V and J are TRBV7-2 and TRBJ2-7, with 7 positions matching TRBD2. CDR3 length: 15 residues. The J segment lost 2 bases and the V segment lost 0 bases, leaving 4 bases of the junction unmatched. CDR1 and CDR2 from the germline V gene are SGHTA and FQGNSA. The CDR3 region has the DNA TGTGCCAGCAGCTTAGCTGCGGGGGAAGCCTACGAGCAGTACTTC. Protein sequence: CASSLAAGEAYEQYF.